The TCR beta chain under discussion was sequenced for a study of blood T cells in healthy people across ages. General observations from the study: Correlation between TCR beta diversity and naive T cell percentage was strong.

No fewer than 5 micrograms of total RNA were isolated from every sample. The authors ran a second PCR of about 6 to 11 cycles using a sample-barcoded 5' primer and a J-beta primer mix. Each cDNA molecule, via a template-switch adaptor with 12 random nucleotides, was tagged. One entry per CDR3 protein, called by TCRdb with MiXCR from the 5' RACE reads. Here the sample spans roughly 1.9 million distinct CDR3 sequences, about two fifths being singletons. Details on this clonotype: Its antigen remains unidentified.

The CDR3 spans 13 residues. Germline V gene lookup returns CDR1 ENHRY and CDR2 SYGVKD. Trimming removed 4 bases from V and 1 base from J, with 7 bases in between. V gene TRBV10-3 combines with J gene TRBJ1-1; D gene uncertain. Sequencing was done on a sample of blood. The receptor was derived from a human donor in good health. DNA of the CDR3: TGTGCCATCAGTGCTAATGCGAACACTGAAGCTTTCTTT. It translates to CAISANANTEAFF.